This TCR beta chain was identified in a study of immune cell composition in non-small cell lung cancer. Study-wide results and limits: Clones >0.5% enriched in tumour were rarer in adenocarcinoma (about 35%) than squamous (roughly 75%). In adenocarcinoma, maximal tumour-associated clone frequency tracked TIL tumour reactivity. Dominant in vivo tumour-associated clones were not shown to share tumour-reactive sequences.

There are 13 residues in the CDR3. Germline CDR1 reads GTSNPN; CDR2 reads SVGIG (reference sequence). V shed 4 bases and J 1 base; nucleotides not matched to a gene: 4. Turning to this clone: As yet, its antigen is unknown.

Produced via immunoSEQ multiplex PCR; TCRdb's table is partial and in-frame only. Among 14,000 to 15,000 clones listed, around 63% were seen once. Sequenced material: lung tumor tissue. The rearrangement links TRBV30 to TRBJ2-7, with 7 bases lining up with TRBD1. The clonotype originates from a human donor with non-small cell lung cancer. CDR3 sequence (DNA): TGTGCCTGGACGACAGGGAATTCCTACGAGCAGTACTTC. It is translated as CAWTTGNSYEQYF.